These 6 T cell receptor beta chains were sequenced from one sample in a study of human T cells and chemical hapten exposure. Someone pulled total RNA out of unfractionated whole blood. Each CDR3 protein is one row after TCRdb ran MiXCR on the 5' RACE reads. The profile shows 110,000 or so distinct CDR3 sequences, 15% to 20% of them singletons. These receptors came from a human donor in good health.

This clonotype was observed a handful of times. J is TRBJ2-1 and V is TRBV4-1; D not resolved. Germline V gene data show CDR1 as MGHRA and CDR2 as YSYEKL. The V end lost 3 bases, the J end lost 8 bases, and 29 bases lay between the germline ends. The CDR3 is made up of 19 amino acids. The CDR3 loop reads CASSHPARIHGVAAHEQFF. CDR3 DNA: TGCGCCAGCAGCCACCCAGCGAGGATCCATGGGGTGGCGGCGCATGAGCAGTTCTTC.

This clonotype was seen more than once but under ten times. This chain uses TRBV3-1 with TRBJ2-3; D perhaps matches TRBD2 (6 bases). The CDR3 has 17 amino acids. Per germline, CDR1 LGHDT and CDR2 YNNKEL (reference sequence). The ends were cut back, 0 bases at V and 3 bases at J, with 16 bases in the middle. The CDR3 is CASSQDVAEAPTDTQYF. Here the CDR3 DNA reads TGTGCCAGCAGCCAAGACGTAGCGGAGGCACCTACAGATACGCAGTATTTT.

The CDR3 region is CASSSRGYGANVLTF. CDR3 in DNA: TGTGCCAGTAGTTCTCGGGGGTATGGGGCCAACGTCCTGACTTTC. This chain links TRBV19 with TRBJ2-6; possible D gene TRBD2, 6 bases. The CDR3 runs to 15 residues. CDR1 LNHDA and CDR2 SQIVND come from the germline V gene (reference sequence). Trimming removed 5 bases at V and 3 bases at J, with 11 bases between.

CDR3 nucleotide sequence: TGCAGTGCTAGTCAGGTCCGGGGGGACAGGGGCTCGGAGAGCAATCAGCCCCAGCATTTT. Encoded protein: CSASQVRGDRGSESNQPQHF. The chain combines TRBV20-1 with TRBJ1-5, with 10 bases that match TRBD1. The V segment lost 3 bases and the J segment 1 base; nucleotides outside the gene matches: 18. This CDR3 is built from 20 residues. The V gene's germline CDR1 is DFQATT and CDR2 SNEGSKA (reference sequence).

This clonotype was detected only a few times. The chain couples TRBV30 to TRBJ1-1, with D possibly matching TRBD1 (6 bases). This CDR3 has 13 residues. Per the germline V gene, CDR1 is GTSNPN and CDR2 is SVGIG (reference sequence). Trimming removed 3 bases at V and 4 bases at J, with 12 bases between. As DNA, the CDR3 is TGTGCCTGGAGGTGGAGGGGGAGCACTGAAGCTTTCTTT. As protein: CAWRWRGSTEAFF.

This rearrangement joins TRBV5-5 to TRBJ2-7; D tentatively reads TRBD1 or TRBD2 (6 bases each). The ends were cut back, 3 bases at V and 4 bases at J, with 14 bases in the middle. This CDR3 has 14 amino acids. Germline V gene sequence: CDR1 SGHKS, CDR2 YYEKEE (reference sequence). The CDR3 region has the DNA TGTGCCAGCAGCTCAACACGGGGGCTGTACGAGCAGTACTTC. Translation: CASSSTRGLYEQYF.